The T cell receptor beta chain under discussion was sequenced for a study of CD8 T cells in ankylosing spondylitis. Overall study findings and caveats: A subset of motif variants has previously been described in the synovial fluid and blood of reactive arthritis. A CD8+ phenotype characterized the disease-linked clones, which were relatively rare in peripheral blood. A TCR beta motif of eight highly homologous variants appeared characteristic of ankylosing spondylitis blood.

This clonotype was seen a handful of times. The antigen remains undetermined. One end of the junction is discordant with germline, which a read error may explain. The germline CDR1 and CDR2 sequences are DFQATT and SNEGSKA (reference sequence). There are 16 residues in the CDR3. Generation of TCR beta libraries employed quantitative 5'-RACE incorporating molecular barcodes. One entry per CDR3 protein, called by TCRdb with MiXCR from the 5' RACE reads. Among around 180,000 distinct CDR3 sequences listed, about an eighth were seen once. This clonotype originated in a female donor with ankylosing spondylitis or in good health (not recorded which). The chain employs TRBV20-1 and TRBJ2-2, with 11 bases that match TRBD2. Sequences were obtained from blood, either unsorted or a sorted T cell fraction (not recorded which). CDR3 in DNA: TGCTGTGCCCGACTAGCGGGAAAGTTGTACACCGGGGAGCTGTTTTTT. Amino acids: CCARLAGKLYTGELFF.